This T cell receptor (beta chain) was captured in a study of tissue T cells after allogeneic stem cell transplantation (dated by TCRdb to 2021 to 2024). At the level of the whole study: TCR beta repertoires were profiled across many tissues obtained from research autopsies of patients with and without GVHD, as well as in mouse models of GVHD. The human arm was conducted as a prospective observational study, and neither blinding nor randomization was performed.

Libraries were made using the immunoSEQ multiplex PCR assay. TCRbeta CDR3 sequencing was done by Adaptive Biotechnologies at survey depth, reporting CDR3 sequences, V/J genes, productive frequency and template counts. Amplification of TCR beta CDR3 regions started from genomic DNA instead of RNA. Per the source publication's procedure: Jensen-Shannon divergence was used to quantify pairwise repertoire overlap between tissues, with a value of 1 indicating complete divergence and a value of 0 indicating identical repertoires. Tissues were grouped by single-linkage agglomerative hierarchical clustering of pairwise JSD values, and the clustering results were shown as dendrograms. GLIPH2 was run on all patient samples with simulation_depth 1000, kmer_min_depth 3 and cdr3_length_cutoff 8, and groups with more than two unique CDR3s were retained. A standardized tissue-overlap score was calculated by extrapolating Jaccard GLIPH-group overlap across patients to a standard repertoire size of 1000 clones. Linear mixed-effect models, with tissue as a fixed effect and individual as a random effect, were used to test how diversity related to clinical or experimental variables. In TCRdb, the immuneACCESS table is reduced to in-frame sequences with V and J assigned. These tables do not hold every clone; where another copy was compared, an unresolved V gene accounts for under half, and the others remain unexplained. V and J calls and clone size are given by that table; D and trimming were obtained from the DNA. The sample table shows about 11,000 clones, and under 40% are seen once. The ten largest clones add up to roughly 2% of the sample.

Broad study findings and their caveats: Within patients, how anatomically similar tissues were was a major factor shaping TCR repertoire composition, regardless of disease or transplant status. Sampling depth was acknowledged as a limitation, and the patient cohort was both small and clinically heterogeneous. Which tissue TCRs were alloreactive or antigen-specific was not determined in the study, and some of the clones might have been host cells that persisted. Only a few T cell clones appeared in more than one patient, yet motif-based clustering showed tissue-specific repertoire signatures that were shared between patients. In both patients and mice, only a limited portion of the TCR repertoire detected in tissues was captured by blood and spleen T cells.

In the germline V gene, CDR1 corresponds to SGHSA and CDR2 to FRNQAP. At the junction V is shortened by 1 base and J by 4 bases; bases outside the gene matches: 3. Counted from cysteine to phenylalanine, this CDR3 has 14 amino acids. Only the CDR3 bases that were read are kept: 39 of them, in frame from base 1. The time point label corresponds to: mouse harvest day 7 after allogeneic transplant. Each mouse graft, delivered by tail vein injection, combined 10^6 splenic CD5+ T cells with 10^7 T-cell-depleted bone marrow cells. A major MHC-mismatch B6 (H2b) into BALB/c (H2d) model was used to model mouse GVHD, and tissues were profiled at day 7 or 14. On day 7 or 14 post-transplant, mouse tissues and retro-orbital blood were harvested with separate sterile tools for each animal, and livers were flushed beforehand. Before genomic DNA isolation with the DNeasy Blood & Tissue Kit, mouse tissues were minced with razor blades in buffered saline.

This clone was detected a few times. The specificity of this receptor is unknown. The gene names and germline sequences used here belong to the mouse. With the read ending 1 residue before the CDR3 end, the germline J gene is used to fill in that end. The sequence links TRBV16 to TRBJ2-7; 8 of the junction bases match TRBD2. Sequenced input: skin. This TCR was recovered from a female BALB/c mouse given C57BL/6 T cells with graft-versus-host disease after an allogeneic hematopoietic cell transplant. The DNA read from the CDR3 is TGTGCAAGCAGCTTAGGGGACTGGAGATATGAACAGTAC. Protein translation: CASSLGDWRYEQY. The whole CDR3 protein is CASSLGDWRYEQYF. The CDR3 plus the reference TRBV16 and TRBJ2-7 genes for the other parts give the full variable domain: NAGVIQTPRHKVTGKGQEATLWCEPISGHSAVFWYRQTIVQGLEFLTYFRNQAPIDDSGMPKERFSAQMPNQSHSTLKIQSTQPQDSAVYLCASSLGDWRYEQYFGPGTRLTVL.